This T cell receptor beta chain is from a study of blood T cell repertoires in COVID-19. For the study at large: Collection of acute and convalescent COVID-19 samples took place in the United States, Italy and Spain. T cells, B-cell-depleted T cells, or PBMCs provided the cDNA or gDNA that served as material.

Assay: immunoSEQ multiplex PCR; the TCRdb copy retains only in-frame clones and omits some. Here the sample spans around 250,000 clones, over 75% being singletons. All enrollees were roughly 18 to 89 years old and from roughly 26 US areas. Researchers sorted participants into cohorts using their self-reported clinical history. Germline assignment: CDR1 DFQATT and CDR2 SNEGSKA (reference sequence). V lost 3 bases to trimming and J lost 1 base, with 11 bases between them. CDR3 length equals 14 residues. The chain combines TRBV20-1 with TRBJ2-3, with D possibly matching TRBD1 (5 bases). The sequencing sample was made of PBMCs or T cells enriched from blood (not recorded which). This receptor was identified in a man aged 18 to 35 who had recovered from COVID-19. CDR3 region: CSASADRGTDTQYF. The CDR3 DNA is TGCAGTGCTAGTGCCGACAGAGGCACAGATACGCAGTATTTT.